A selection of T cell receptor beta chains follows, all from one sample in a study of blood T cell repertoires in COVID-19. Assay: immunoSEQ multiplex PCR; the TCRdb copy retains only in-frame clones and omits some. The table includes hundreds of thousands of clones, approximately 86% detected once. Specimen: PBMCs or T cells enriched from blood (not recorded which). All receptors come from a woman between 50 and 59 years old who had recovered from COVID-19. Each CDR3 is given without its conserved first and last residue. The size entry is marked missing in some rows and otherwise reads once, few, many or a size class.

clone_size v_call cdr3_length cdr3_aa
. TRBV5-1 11 ASTGTFTGELF
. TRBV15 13 ATSRGQILNTEAF
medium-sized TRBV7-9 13 ASRPGTITGNTIY
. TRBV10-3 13 AISESVGAIETQY
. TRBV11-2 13 ASSLVGAFTDTQY
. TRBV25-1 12 ASSEGQGNQPQH
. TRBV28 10 ASSYPQGAQH
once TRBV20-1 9 SVKPGNEQF
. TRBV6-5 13 ASSPGGGGSYGYT
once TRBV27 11 ASRLQGQETQY
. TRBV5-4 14 ASRPRQGAAGTEAF
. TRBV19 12 ASSTPLVTGELF
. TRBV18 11 ASSPWEGDTIY
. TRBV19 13 ASTLMGEANYGYT
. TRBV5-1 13 ASSLGTSGHYEQY
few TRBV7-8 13 ASSGTSGRDVIQY
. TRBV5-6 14 ASSTGTGGSTDTQY
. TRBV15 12 ATSTSAGLYGYT
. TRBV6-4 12 ASRPGGISTEAF
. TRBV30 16 AWRRDRGLKSGRKKLF
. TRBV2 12 ASSDGTDPYEQY
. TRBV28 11 ASSPGQHVLAF
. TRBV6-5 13 ASTRRGQANYGYT
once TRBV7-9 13 ASSLGQGAYNEQF
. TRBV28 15 ASSLEVSGGSSYEQY
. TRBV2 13 ASSERTGSGQPQH
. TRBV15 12 ATSRTGSNQPQH
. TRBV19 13 ASSVSGQGDYEQY
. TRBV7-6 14 ASSPNSGSGANVLT
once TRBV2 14 ASSLFPGLAPDTQY
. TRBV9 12 ASSVGQGDYEQY
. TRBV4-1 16 ASSFYGASGGRMDEQF
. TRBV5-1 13 ASSDPSGSYNEQF
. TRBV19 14 ASSMETGEVWTEAF
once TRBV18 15 ASSPDTGGYMNTEAF
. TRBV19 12 ASSPLGQGRGYT
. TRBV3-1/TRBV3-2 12 ASSQNRDMAEAF